This T cell receptor beta chain was sequenced during a study of cytomegalovirus exposure and HLA in healthy donors. Germline V lookup: CDR1 SNHLY, CDR2 FYNNEI. There are 11 residues in the CDR3. As regards this clone: One junction end disagrees with the germline gene, perhaps due to a read error.

A multiplex PCR was run with 60 Vbeta primers and 13 Jbeta primers. Sequenced by immunoSEQ multiplex PCR; TCRdb stores in-frame clones only, minus some. Its clone listing holds approximately 80,000 clones. Sequencing was carried out using PBMCs. The chain is built from TRBV2 and TRBJ2-7; D possibly corresponds to TRBD1 (5 bases). The sequence was obtained from a woman in her twenties or thirties in good health and CMV-seronegative. The DNA of the CDR3 is TGTGCCAGCAGTGGAAGGGGTTATCGCCTCTTC. Residues: CASSGRGYRLF.